Listed below are T cell receptor beta chains from one sample, sequenced in a study of T cell changes during pregnancy in multiple sclerosis. Produced via immunoSEQ multiplex PCR; TCRdb's table is partial and in-frame only. Of some 60,000 clones listed, 93% were seen once; the top ten hold roughly 0.35%. The sample in question was CD4+ T cells from peripheral blood mononuclear cells, obtained before pregnancy. Receptors originate from a female donor with multiple sclerosis, enrolled in a pregnancy study. CDR3s include the opening cysteine and the closing phenylalanine or tryptophan. The D gene is left open where the match is weak. Part of the rows lack a size; the others show once, few, many or a class for expanded clones.

size,V,D,J,CDR3,DNA
.,TRBV6-5,.,TRBJ2-7,CASSYSTRDEQYF,TGTGCCAGCAGTTACTCGACCCGGGACGAGCAGTACTTC
.,TRBV4-1,.,TRBJ1-1,CASSPRGANTEAFF,TGCGCCAGCAGCCCCCGTGGGGCGAACACTGAAGCTTTCTTT
.,TRBV5-5,TRBD1,TRBJ2-1,CASSFGQGYNEQFF,TGTGCCAGCAGCTTCGGACAGGGGTACAATGAGCAGTTCTTC
.,TRBV5-1,.,TRBJ1-1,CASSFKQNTEAFF,TGCGCCAGCAGCTTCAAACAGAACACTGAAGCTTTCTTT
.,TRBV11-2,TRBD2,TRBJ2-5,CASSSWGLAGVETQYF,TGTGCCAGCAGCTCCTGGGGACTAGCGGGAGTGGAGACCCAGTACTTC
.,TRBV19,TRBD2,TRBJ2-2,CASSIPRTSGTGELFF,TGTGCCAGTAGTATTCCTAGGACTAGCGGGACCGGGGAGCTGTTTTTT
.,TRBV7-8,.,TRBJ2-3,CASSFEAITDTQYF,TGTGCCAGCAGCTTCGAAGCGATCACAGATACGCAGTATTTT
.,TRBV5-6,.,TRBJ1-3,CASSLGSGAGNTIYF,TGTGCCAGCAGCTTAGGCTCGGGGGCTGGAAACACCATATATTTT
.,TRBV7-8,TRBD2,TRBJ2-1,CASSPTPPNSGRLIEQFF,TGTGCCAGCAGCCCCACCCCCCCAAATAGCGGGAGATTGATTGAGCAGTTCTTC
.,TRBV5-6,TRBD2,TRBJ2-7,CASSLSGRPYEQYF,TGTGCCAGCAGCTTGAGCGGGAGGCCCTACGAGCAGTACTTC
.,TRBV4-1,.,TRBJ2-7,CASSQFGGDYEQYF,TGCGCCAGCAGCCAATTCGGCGGCGACTACGAGCAGTACTTC
.,TRBV25-1,.,TRBJ2-3,CASSVSYTQYF,TGTGCCAGCAGTGTGTCTTATACGCAGTATTTT
.,TRBV7-2,.,TRBJ2-3,CASSSGSAVATDTQYF,TGTGCCAGCAGCTCTGGATCGGCGGTTGCCACAGATACGCAGTATTTT
once,TRBV6-6,TRBD1,TRBJ1-1,CASRRGTGITEAFF,TGTGCCAGCAGGAGGGGGACAGGGATCACTGAAGCTTTCTTT
.,TRBV29-1,TRBD1,TRBJ2-2,CSVGTGGTGELFF,TGCAGCGTTGGGACAGGGGGCACCGGGGAGCTGTTTTTT
.,TRBV9,TRBD1,TRBJ1-3,CASSARQGAEGNTIYF,TGTGCCAGCAGCGCCAGACAGGGGGCGGAGGGAAACACCATATATTTT
.,TRBV2,.,TRBJ1-4,CASSEALRGEKLFF,TGTGCCAGCAGTGAAGCGCTTAGGGGTGAAAAACTGTTTTTT
.,TRBV6-5,.,TRBJ2-7,CASSYSRGNEQYF,TGTGCCAGCAGTTACTCGAGAGGGAACGAGCAGTACTTC
.,TRBV11-2,TRBD2,TRBJ2-2,CASSLVPSGSLGGELFF,TGTGCCAGCAGCTTAGTACCTAGCGGGAGTCTGGGCGGGGAGCTGTTTTTT
.,TRBV20-1,.,TRBJ2-2,CSATRAGELFF,TGCAGTGCAACCCGGGCCGGGGAGCTGTTTTTT